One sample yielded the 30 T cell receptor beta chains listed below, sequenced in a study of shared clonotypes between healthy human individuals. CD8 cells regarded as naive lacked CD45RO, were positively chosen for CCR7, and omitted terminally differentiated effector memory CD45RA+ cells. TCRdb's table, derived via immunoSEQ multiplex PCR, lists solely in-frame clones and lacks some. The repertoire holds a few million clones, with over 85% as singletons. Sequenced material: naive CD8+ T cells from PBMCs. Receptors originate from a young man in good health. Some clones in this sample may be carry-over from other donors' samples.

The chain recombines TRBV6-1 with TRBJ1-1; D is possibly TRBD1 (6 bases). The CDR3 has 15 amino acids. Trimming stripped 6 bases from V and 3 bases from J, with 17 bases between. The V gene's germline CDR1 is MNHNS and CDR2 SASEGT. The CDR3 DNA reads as TGTGCCAGCAGCCCTAGGGGGGGAGGGTACACTGAAGCTTTCTTT. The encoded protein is CASSPRGGGYTEAFF.

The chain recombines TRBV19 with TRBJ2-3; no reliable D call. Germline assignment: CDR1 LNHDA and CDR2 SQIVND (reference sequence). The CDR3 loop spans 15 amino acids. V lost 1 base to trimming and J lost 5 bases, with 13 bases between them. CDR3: CASSIGALLGDTQYF. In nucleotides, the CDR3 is TGTGCCAGTAGTATAGGGGCTCTGTTGGGAGATACGCAGTATTTT.

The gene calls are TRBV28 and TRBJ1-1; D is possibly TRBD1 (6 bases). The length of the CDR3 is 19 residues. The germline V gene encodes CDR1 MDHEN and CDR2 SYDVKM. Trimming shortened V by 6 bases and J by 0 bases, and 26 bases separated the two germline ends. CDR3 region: CASSVGGWHLSGLNTEAFF. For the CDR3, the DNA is TGTGCCAGCAGCGTAGGGGGTTGGCACTTAAGTGGGTTGAACACTGAAGCTTTCTTT. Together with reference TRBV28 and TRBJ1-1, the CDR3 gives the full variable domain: DVKVTQSSRYLVKRTGEKVFLECVQDMDHENMFWYRQDPGLGLRLIYFSYDVKMKEKGDIPEGYSVSREKKERFSLILESASTNQTSMYLCASSVGGWHLSGLNTEAFFGQGTRLTVV.

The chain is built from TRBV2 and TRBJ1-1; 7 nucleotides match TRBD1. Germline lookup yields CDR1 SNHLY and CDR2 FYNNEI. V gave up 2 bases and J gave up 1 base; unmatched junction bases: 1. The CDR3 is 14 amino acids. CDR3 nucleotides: TGTGCCAGCAGTGAAAGGGACAGGAACACTGAAGCTTTCTTT. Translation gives CASSERDRNTEAFF.

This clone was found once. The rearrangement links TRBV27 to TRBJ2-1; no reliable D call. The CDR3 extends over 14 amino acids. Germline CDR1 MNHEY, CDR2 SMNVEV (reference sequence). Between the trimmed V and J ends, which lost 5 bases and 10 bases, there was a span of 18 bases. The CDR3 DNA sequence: TGTGCCAGCAGTACCTTGCTCGTAATCCGGGAGCAGTTCTTC. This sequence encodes CASSTLLVIREQFF.

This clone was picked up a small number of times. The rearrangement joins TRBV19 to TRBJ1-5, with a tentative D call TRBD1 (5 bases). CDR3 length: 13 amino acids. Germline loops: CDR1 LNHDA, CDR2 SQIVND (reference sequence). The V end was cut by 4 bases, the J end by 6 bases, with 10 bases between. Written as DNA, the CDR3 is TGTGCCAGTAGTAACCGGGGCCCTCAGCCCCAGCATTTT. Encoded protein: CASSNRGPQPQHF.

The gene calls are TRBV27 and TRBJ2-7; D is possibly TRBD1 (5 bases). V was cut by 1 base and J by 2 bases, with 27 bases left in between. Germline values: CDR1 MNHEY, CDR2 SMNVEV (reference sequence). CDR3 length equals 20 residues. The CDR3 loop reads CASSLFPDSGREGRPYEQYF. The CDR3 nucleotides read TGTGCCAGCAGTTTATTTCCGGATTCGGGCAGGGAAGGTCGTCCCTACGAGCAGTACTTC.

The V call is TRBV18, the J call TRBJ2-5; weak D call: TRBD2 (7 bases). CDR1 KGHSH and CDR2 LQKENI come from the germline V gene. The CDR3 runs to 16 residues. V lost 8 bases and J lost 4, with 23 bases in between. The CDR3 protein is CASTPGGRVQGETQYF. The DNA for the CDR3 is TGTGCCAGCACTCCCGGGGGGCGCGTTCAAGGAGAGACCCAGTACTTC.

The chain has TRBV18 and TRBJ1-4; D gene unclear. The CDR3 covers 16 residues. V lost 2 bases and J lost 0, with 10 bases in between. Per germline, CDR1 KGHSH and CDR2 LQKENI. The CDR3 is CASSPVVRPTNEKLFF. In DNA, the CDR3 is TGTGCCAGCTCACCAGTAGTCCGGCCAACTAATGAAAAACTGTTTTTT.

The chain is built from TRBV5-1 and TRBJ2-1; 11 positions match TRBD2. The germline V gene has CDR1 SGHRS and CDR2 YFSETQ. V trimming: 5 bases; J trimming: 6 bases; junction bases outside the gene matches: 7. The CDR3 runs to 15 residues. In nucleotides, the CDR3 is TGCGCCAGCAGGTTAGCGGGAGGGCCGGGCAATGAGCAGTTCTTC. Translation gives CASRLAGGPGNEQFF.

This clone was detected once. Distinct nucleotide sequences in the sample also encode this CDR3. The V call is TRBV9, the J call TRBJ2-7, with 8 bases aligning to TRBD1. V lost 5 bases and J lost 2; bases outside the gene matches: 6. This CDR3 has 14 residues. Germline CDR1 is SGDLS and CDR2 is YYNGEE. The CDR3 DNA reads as TGTGCCAGCAGTACCGGGACAGGCCCCTACGAGCAGTACTTC. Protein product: CASSTGTGPYEQYF.

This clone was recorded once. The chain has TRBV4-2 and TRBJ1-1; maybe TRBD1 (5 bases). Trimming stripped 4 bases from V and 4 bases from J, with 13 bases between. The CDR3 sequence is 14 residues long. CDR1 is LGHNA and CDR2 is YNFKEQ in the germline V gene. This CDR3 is CASSPRQSGTEAFF. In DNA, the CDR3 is TGTGCCAGCAGCCCGAGACAGTCGGGCACTGAAGCTTTCTTT.

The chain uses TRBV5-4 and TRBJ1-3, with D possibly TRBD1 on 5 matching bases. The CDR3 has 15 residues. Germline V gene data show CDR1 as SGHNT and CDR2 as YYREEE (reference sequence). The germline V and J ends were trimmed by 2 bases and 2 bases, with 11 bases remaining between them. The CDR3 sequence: CASSLAGTTGNTIYF. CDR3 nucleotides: TGTGCCAGCAGCTTAGCCGGGACGACTGGAAACACCATATATTTT.

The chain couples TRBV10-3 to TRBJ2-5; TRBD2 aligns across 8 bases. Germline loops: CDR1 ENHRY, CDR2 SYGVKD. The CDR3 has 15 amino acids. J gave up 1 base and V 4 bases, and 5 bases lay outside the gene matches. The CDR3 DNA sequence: TGTGCCATCAGTGGACGGGAGGGCCTCCAAGAGACCCAGTACTTC. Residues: CAISGREGLQETQYF.

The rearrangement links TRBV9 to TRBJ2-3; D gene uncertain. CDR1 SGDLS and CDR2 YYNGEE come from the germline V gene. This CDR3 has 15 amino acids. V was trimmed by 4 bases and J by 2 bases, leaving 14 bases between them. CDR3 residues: CASSPQTIFTDTQYF. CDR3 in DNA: TGTGCCAGCAGCCCCCAGACAATTTTCACAGATACGCAGTATTTT.

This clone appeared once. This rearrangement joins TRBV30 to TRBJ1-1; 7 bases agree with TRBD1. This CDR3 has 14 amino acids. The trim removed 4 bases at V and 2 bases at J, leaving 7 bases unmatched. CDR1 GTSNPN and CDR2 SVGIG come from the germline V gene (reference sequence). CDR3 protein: CAWITGTVNTEAFF. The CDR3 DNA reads TGTGCCTGGATTACCGGGACAGTTAACACTGAAGCTTTCTTT.

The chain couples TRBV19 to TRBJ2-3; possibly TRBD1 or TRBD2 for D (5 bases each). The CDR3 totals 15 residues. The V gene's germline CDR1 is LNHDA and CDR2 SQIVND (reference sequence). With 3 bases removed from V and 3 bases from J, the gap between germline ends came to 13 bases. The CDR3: CASSIEGRPTDTQYF. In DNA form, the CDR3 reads TGTGCCAGTAGTATTGAGGGGCGACCGACAGATACGCAGTATTTT.

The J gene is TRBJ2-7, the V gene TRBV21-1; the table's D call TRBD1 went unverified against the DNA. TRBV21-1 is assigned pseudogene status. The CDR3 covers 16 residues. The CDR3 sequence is CASSKIGTGITYEQYF. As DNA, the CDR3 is TGTGCCAGCAGCAAAATTGGGACAGGGATAACCTACGAGCAGTACTTC.

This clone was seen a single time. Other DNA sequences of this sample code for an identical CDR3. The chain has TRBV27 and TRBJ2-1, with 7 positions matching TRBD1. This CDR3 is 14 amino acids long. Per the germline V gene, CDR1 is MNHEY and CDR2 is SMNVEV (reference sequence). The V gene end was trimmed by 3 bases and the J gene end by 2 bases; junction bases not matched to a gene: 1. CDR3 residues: CASSLRGPYNEQFF. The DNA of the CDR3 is TGTGCCAGCAGTTTGAGGGGGCCCTACAATGAGCAGTTCTTC.

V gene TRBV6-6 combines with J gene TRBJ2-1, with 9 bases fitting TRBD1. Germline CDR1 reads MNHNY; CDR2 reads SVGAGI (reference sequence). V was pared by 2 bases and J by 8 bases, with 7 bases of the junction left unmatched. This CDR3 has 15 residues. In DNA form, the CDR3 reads TGTGCCAGCAGTTACGGACAGGGGTCTATCGATGAGCAGTTCTTC. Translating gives CASSYGQGSIDEQFF.

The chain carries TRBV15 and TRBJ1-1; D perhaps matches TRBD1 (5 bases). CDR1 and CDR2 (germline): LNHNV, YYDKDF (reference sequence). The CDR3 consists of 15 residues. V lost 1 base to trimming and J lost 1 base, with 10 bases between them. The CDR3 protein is CATSRVGGGNTEAFF. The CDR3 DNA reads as TGTGCCACCAGCAGAGTAGGCGGGGGGAACACTGAAGCTTTCTTT.

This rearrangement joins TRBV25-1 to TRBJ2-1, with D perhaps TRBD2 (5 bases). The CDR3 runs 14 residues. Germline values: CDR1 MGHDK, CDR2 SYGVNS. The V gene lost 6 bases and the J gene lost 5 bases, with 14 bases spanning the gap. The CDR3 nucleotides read TGTGCCAGCAGCAACCGGGATGTCGACAATGAGCAGTTCTTC. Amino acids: CASSNRDVDNEQFF.

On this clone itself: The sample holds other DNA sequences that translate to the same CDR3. The CDR3 nucleotides are TGTGCCAGCAGTCACCGGGGGGACGAGCAGTACTTC. The encoded protein is CASSHRGDEQYF. This chain links TRBV27 with TRBJ2-7; 7 nucleotides agree with TRBD2. The V segment lost 5 bases and the J segment 5 bases; nucleotides outside the gene matches: 3. Germline CDR1 MNHEY, CDR2 SMNVEV (reference sequence). The CDR3 spans 12 residues.

This CDR3 is CASRTSGRARGTGELFF. The CDR3 nucleotides are TGTGCCAGCAGGACTAGCGGGAGGGCCCGTGGCACCGGGGAGCTGTTTTTT. J is TRBJ2-2 and V is TRBV27; the match to TRBD2 covers 14 bases. V lost 6 bases and J lost 4; bases outside the gene matches: 7. CDR1 and CDR2 from the germline V gene are MNHEY and SMNVEV (reference sequence). There are 17 residues in the CDR3.

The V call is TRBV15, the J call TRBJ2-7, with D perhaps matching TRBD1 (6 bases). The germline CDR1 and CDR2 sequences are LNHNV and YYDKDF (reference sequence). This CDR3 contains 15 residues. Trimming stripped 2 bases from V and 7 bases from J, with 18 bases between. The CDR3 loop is CATSRPPTGFKEQYF. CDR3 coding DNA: TGTGCCACCAGCAGACCGCCGACAGGCTTCAAGGAGCAGTACTTC.

CDR3 DNA: TGTGCCAGCAGCTTTTTGTGGGAGACCCAGTACTTC. Its translation: CASSFLWETQYF. This chain uses TRBV7-9 with TRBJ2-5; D not certain. The ends were cut back, 3 bases at V and 5 bases at J, with 7 bases in the middle. The germline CDR1 and CDR2 sequences are SEHNR and FQNEAQ (reference sequence). CDR3 size: 12 residues.

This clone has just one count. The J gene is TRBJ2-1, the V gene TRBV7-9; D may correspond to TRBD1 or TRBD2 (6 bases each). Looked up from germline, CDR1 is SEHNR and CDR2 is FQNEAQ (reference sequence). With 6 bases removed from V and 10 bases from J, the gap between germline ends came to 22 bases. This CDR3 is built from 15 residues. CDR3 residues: CASRSRGSGAWEQFF. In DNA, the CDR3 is TGTGCCAGCAGATCGCGCGGTTCGGGGGCATGGGAGCAGTTCTTC.

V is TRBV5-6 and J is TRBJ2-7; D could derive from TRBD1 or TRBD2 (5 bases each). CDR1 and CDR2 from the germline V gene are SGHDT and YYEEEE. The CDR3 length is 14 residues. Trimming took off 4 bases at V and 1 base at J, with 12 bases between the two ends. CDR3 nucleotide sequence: TGTGCCAGCAGCCATGGGACGGAGTCCTACGAGCAGTACTTC. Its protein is CASSHGTESYEQYF.

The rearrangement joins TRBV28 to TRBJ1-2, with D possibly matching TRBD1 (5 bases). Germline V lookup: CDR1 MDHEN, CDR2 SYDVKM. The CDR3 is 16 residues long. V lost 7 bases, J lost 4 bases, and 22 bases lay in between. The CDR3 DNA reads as TGTGCCAGCACCCCAGTCCTAGGGATGAGGGGCTATGGCTACACCTTC. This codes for CASTPVLGMRGYGYTF.

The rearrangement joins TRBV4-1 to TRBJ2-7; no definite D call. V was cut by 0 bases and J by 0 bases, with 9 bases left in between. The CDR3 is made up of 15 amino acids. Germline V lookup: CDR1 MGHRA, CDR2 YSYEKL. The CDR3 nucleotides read TGCGCCAGCAGCCAAGAAACGACCGACTCCTACGAGCAGTACTTC. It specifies CASSQETTDSYEQYF.